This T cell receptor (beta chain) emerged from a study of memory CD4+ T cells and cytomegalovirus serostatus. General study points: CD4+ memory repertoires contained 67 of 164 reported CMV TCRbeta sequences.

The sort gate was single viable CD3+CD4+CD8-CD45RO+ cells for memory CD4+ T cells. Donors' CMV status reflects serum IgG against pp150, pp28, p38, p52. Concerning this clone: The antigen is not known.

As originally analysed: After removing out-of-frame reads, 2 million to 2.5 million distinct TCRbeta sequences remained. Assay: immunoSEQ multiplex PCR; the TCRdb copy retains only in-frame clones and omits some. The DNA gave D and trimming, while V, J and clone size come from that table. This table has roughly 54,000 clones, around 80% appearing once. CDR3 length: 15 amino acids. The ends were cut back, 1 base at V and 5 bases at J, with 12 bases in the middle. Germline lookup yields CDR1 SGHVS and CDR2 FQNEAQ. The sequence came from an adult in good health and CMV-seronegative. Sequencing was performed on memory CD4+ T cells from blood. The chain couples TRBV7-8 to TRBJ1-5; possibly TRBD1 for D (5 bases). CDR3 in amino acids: CASSLVSGVDQPQHF. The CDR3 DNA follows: TGTGCCAGCAGCTTAGTTTCGGGGGTTGATCAGCCCCAGCATTTT.